A selection of T cell receptor beta chains follows, all from one sample in a study of T cell responses to AZD1222 COVID-19 vaccine. Assay used: immunoSEQ multiplex PCR; TCRdb lists only in-frame clones, some missing. The data show roughly 110,000 clones, roughly nine tenths seen once. The sample was peripheral blood, taken on day 0 of AZD1222 vaccination. These receptors all come from an adult in good health. CDR3s include the opening cysteine and the closing phenylalanine or tryptophan. The D gene is left open where the match is weak. Size is omitted from some rows. Given values are once, few, many or a class for expanded clones.

size	V	J	D	DNA	CDR3
NA	TRBV3-1/TRBV3-2	TRBJ1-6	NA	TGTGCCAGCAGCCTGGACGCCGGGTTCCTCCACTTT	CASSLDAGFLHF
NA	TRBV5-6	TRBJ2-7	TRBD1	TGTGCCAGCAGCTCTCTGGGACAGCCGCCCTACGAGCAGTACTTC	CASSSLGQPPYEQYF
NA	TRBV3-1/TRBV3-2	TRBJ2-7	NA	TGTGCCAGCAGCCAAGCAGCAGGGGTATACGAGCAGTACTTC	CASSQAAGVYEQYF
NA	TRBV6-2/TRBV6-3	TRBJ2-3	TRBD2	TGTGCCAGCAGTTTTAGCGGGAGGCCTACAGATACGCAGTATTTT	CASSFSGRPTDTQYF
NA	TRBV21-1	TRBJ1-1	NA	TGTGCCAGCAGCAAAAGGTTCGTCACTTTGAACACTGAAGCTTTCTTT	CASSKRFVTLNTEAFF
once	TRBV28	TRBJ1-5	NA	TGTGCCAGCAGTTTACCCCCCCGGGGGGGCAATCAGCCCCAGCATTTT	CASSLPPRGGNQPQHF
NA	TRBV5-8	TRBJ1-1	NA	TGTGCCAGCAGCTTGCGGGTATTGAACACTGAAGCTTTCTTT	CASSLRVLNTEAFF
NA	TRBV6-5	TRBJ1-3	TRBD1	TGTGCCAGCAGACGGGACAGGACCTCTGGAAACACCATATATTTT	CASRRDRTSGNTIYF
NA	TRBV3-1/TRBV3-2	TRBJ1-5	TRBD1	TGTGCCAGCAGCCAAGATACAGGGGGCAATCAGCCCCAGCATTTT	CASSQDTGGNQPQHF
NA	TRBV6-1	TRBJ2-1	NA	TGTGCCAGCAGTGTAGCGTACAATGAGCAGTTCTTC	CASSVAYNEQFF
NA	TRBV2	TRBJ1-1	NA	TGTGCCAGCAGTGAGGGCAGCCCTGAAGCTTTCTTT	CASSEGSPEAFF
NA	TRBV9	TRBJ1-1	TRBD1	TGTGCCAGCAGCGAGGGGGACAGATTGAACACTGAAGCTTTCTTT	CASSEGDRLNTEAFF
NA	TRBV10-3	TRBJ2-7	NA	TGTGCCATCAGTGAGTCGCTCCGCGCCGAGCAGTACTTC	CAISESLRAEQYF
NA	TRBV7-2	TRBJ2-4	TRBD1	TGTGCCAGCAGCTTAGCTCAGGGGGCGCGAAAGCTGCCCAAAAACATTCAGTACTTC	CASSLAQGARKLPKNIQYF
NA	TRBV3-1/TRBV3-2	TRBJ2-1	TRBD2	TGTGCCAGCAGCCAAGGGGCTGGACTAGGGTTCAATGAGCAGTTCTTC	CASSQGAGLGFNEQFF
NA	TRBV15	TRBJ2-2	TRBD1	TGTGCCACCAGCAGAGAAGTGGCAGGGGGGAACACCGGGGAGCTGTTTTTT	CATSREVAGGNTGELFF
NA	TRBV20-1	TRBJ1-2	NA	TGCAGTGCTGCCATTTATGGCTACACCTTC	CSAAIYGYTF
NA	TRBV4-3	TRBJ2-7	TRBD2	TGCGCCAGCAGCCAAGATTCCAGCGGGAGCTACGAGCAGTACTTC	CASSQDSSGSYEQYF
NA	TRBV19	TRBJ1-2	NA	TGTGCCAGTAGTATAGCAAACTTTAACTATGGCTACACCTTC	CASSIANFNYGYTF
NA	TRBV10-3	TRBJ1-1	TRBD1	TGTGCCATCAGGCTGACAGGGTCGGTCACTGAAGCTTTCTTT	CAIRLTGSVTEAFF
NA	TRBV3-1/TRBV3-2	TRBJ2-1	NA	TGTGCCAGCAAGGGGACGTCCACTGTTTTCCATGAGCAGTTCTTC	CASKGTSTVFHEQFF
NA	TRBV7-9	TRBJ2-3	TRBD2	TGTGCCAGCAGCTTTGGCGGGAGCAGGGCAGATACGCAGTATTTT	CASSFGGSRADTQYF
NA	TRBV5-4	TRBJ2-6	NA	TGTGCCAGCAGCTTGGGAGGAGGCAGGACTTATTCCTCTGGGGCCAACGTCCTGACTTTC	CASSLGGGRTYSSGANVLTF
NA	TRBV9	TRBJ2-4	NA	TGTGCCAGCAGCGTAGGTTTAGATCTAGCCAAAAACATTCAGTACTTC	CASSVGLDLAKNIQYF
NA	TRBV11-2	TRBJ1-5	TRBD1	TGTGCCAGCAGCCCGGGACAGGGGCCCAATCAGCCCCAGCATTTT	CASSPGQGPNQPQHF
NA	TRBV4-1	TRBJ2-5	NA	TGCGCCAGCAGCCAAGATTCCACGTACCAAGAGACCCAGTACTTC	CASSQDSTYQETQYF
NA	TRBV28	TRBJ2-4	NA	TGTGCCAGCACTCGGCCCCCAGAGCTAGCCAAAAACATTCAGTACTTC	CASTRPPELAKNIQYF
NA	TRBV15	TRBJ1-5	NA	TGTGCCACCAGCTTGGGGAGGGATCAGCCCCAGCATTTT	CATSLGRDQPQHF
NA	TRBV11-2	TRBJ2-2	TRBD1	TGTGCCAGCAGCTTAGAGGGCAGGGGGCTAGCCGGGGAGCTGTTTTTT	CASSLEGRGLAGELFF
NA	TRBV7-2	TRBJ1-1	TRBD1	TGTGCCAGCAGCTTAGTCGGGACAGGTCTTGAAGCTTTCTTT	CASSLVGTGLEAFF
NA	TRBV3-1/TRBV3-2	TRBJ2-7	TRBD2	TGTGCCAGCAGCCAAGCGGTAGCGGGAGGATACGAGCAGTACTTC	CASSQAVAGGYEQYF
NA	TRBV7-7	TRBJ2-1	NA	TGTGCCAGCAGCTTAACCGACAACTACAATGAGCAGTTCTTC	CASSLTDNYNEQFF
NA	TRBV13	TRBJ2-3	TRBD2	TGTGCCAGCAGCTTAGGCGGGGGGAGCACAGATACGCAGTATTTT	CASSLGGGSTDTQYF
NA	TRBV7-3	TRBJ1-2	NA	TGTGCCAGCAGCTTAAACCCCCTCGGGGGTGGCTACACCTTC	CASSLNPLGGGYTF
few	TRBV7-3	TRBJ2-7	TRBD1	TGTGCCAGCAGTCCGACAGGGGAAGAGCAGTACTTC	CASSPTGEEQYF
NA	TRBV3-1/TRBV3-2	TRBJ1-5	NA	TGTGCCCCCAAACGGGGGCGAAATCAGCCCCAGCATTTT	CAPKRGRNQPQHF
NA	TRBV5-1	TRBJ2-6	NA	TGCGCCAGCAGCCCTAGGATCCGGGCCAACGTCCTGACTTTC	CASSPRIRANVLTF
NA	TRBV6-5	TRBJ1-1	NA	TGTGCCAGCGGAATCTCTGAAGCTTTCTTT	CASGISEAFF
once	TRBV25-1	TRBJ2-5	NA	TGTGCCAGCAGTGAATTAACTGGGGCCCAAGAGACCCAGTACTTC	CASSELTGAQETQYF
few	TRBV6-5	TRBJ2-7	NA	TGTGCCAGCAGTTACGACGGGACGCCCGCCTACGAGCAGTACTTC	CASSYDGTPAYEQYF
NA	TRBV6-1	TRBJ1-1	TRBD1	TGTGCCAGCAGCCAAGGACAGGGTGACACTGAAGCTTTCTTT	CASSQGQGDTEAFF
NA	TRBV7-2	TRBJ2-7	NA	TGTGCCAGCAGCTTAGAGGCCGGGGTAGGCGAGCAGTACTTC	CASSLEAGVGEQYF